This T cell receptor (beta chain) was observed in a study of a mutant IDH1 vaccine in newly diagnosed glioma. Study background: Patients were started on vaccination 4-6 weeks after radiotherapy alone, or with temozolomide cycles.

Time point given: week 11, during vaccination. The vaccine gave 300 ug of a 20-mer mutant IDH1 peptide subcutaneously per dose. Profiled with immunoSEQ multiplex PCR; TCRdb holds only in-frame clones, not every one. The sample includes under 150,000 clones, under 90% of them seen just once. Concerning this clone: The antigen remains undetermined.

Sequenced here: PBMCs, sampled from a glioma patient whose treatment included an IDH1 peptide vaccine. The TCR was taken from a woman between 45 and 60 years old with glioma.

CDR3 protein: CASSGTGQSYEQYF. The CDR3 nucleotides are TGTGCCAGCAGTGGGACAGGGCAATCCTACGAGCAGTACTTC. The rearrangement joins TRBV28 to TRBJ2-7, with 9 bases identical to TRBD1. The CDR3 totals 14 residues. CDR1 and CDR2 (germline): MDHEN, SYDVKM. V shed 5 bases, J shed 1 base, and the junction held 3 bases outside the gene matches.